These T cell receptor beta chains were read from a single sample in a study of cytomegalovirus exposure and HLA in healthy donors. Produced via immunoSEQ multiplex PCR; TCRdb's table is partial and in-frame only. Seen here are about 130,000 clones, 60% to 80% observed once, and the top ten hold under 5.5%. Material for sequencing was PBMCs. The source is a man in his forties or fifties in good health and CMV-seropositive. Both conserved end residues are part of each CDR3. The D gene is left open where the match is weak. Expanded clones get a size class; other rows say once, few or many, or leave the size out.

v_gene,j_gene,abundance,d_gene,CDR3aa,CDR3nt
TRBV7-2,TRBJ2-3,NA,TRBD1,CASSRDRERDTQYF,TGTGCCAGCAGCCGGGACAGGGAAAGAGATACGCAGTATTTT
TRBV27,TRBJ1-2,NA,TRBD1,CASSPRGGTANYGYTF,TGTGCCAGCAGTCCCCGGGGGGGGACAGCTAACTATGGCTACACCTTC
TRBV7-2,TRBJ2-3,NA,NA,CASSLLGSAVGNTQYF,TGTGCCAGCAGCTTGTTGGGGAGTGCAGTGGGAAATACGCAGTATTTT
TRBV18,TRBJ1-1,NA,NA,CASLRDTNTEAFF,TGTGCCAGTCTCCGGGACACCAACACTGAAGCTTTCTTT
TRBV19,TRBJ1-4,NA,TRBD1,CASSIGTGVRGKLFF,TGTGCCAGTAGTATAGGGACAGGGGTTCGCGGAAAACTGTTTTTT
TRBV5-6,TRBJ1-4,NA,NA,CASSPPGAGNEKLFF,TGTGCCAGCAGCCCGCCGGGAGCTGGTAATGAAAAACTGTTTTTT
TRBV11-3,TRBJ1-2,NA,NA,CASSSASSAGGYTF,TGTGCCAGCAGCTCCGCCTCCTCGGCGGGGGGCTACACCTTC
TRBV21-1,TRBJ2-7,NA,NA,CASSKDAEGSSYEQYF,TGTGCCAGCAGCAAAGACGCGGAGGGGAGCTCCTACGAGCAGTACTTC
TRBV7-9,TRBJ2-7,NA,TRBD2,CASSGGMTSGRPNYEQYF,TGTGCCAGCAGCGGCGGAATGACTAGCGGGAGGCCTAACTACGAGCAGTACTTC
TRBV7-8,TRBJ1-4,NA,TRBD1,CASSRNRGSNEKLFF,TGTGCCAGCAGCCGAAACAGGGGCAGTAATGAAAAACTGTTTTTT
TRBV11-2,TRBJ2-7,NA,TRBD1,CASSDSPDREQYF,TGTGCCAGCAGCGATTCCCCGGACAGGGAGCAGTACTTC
TRBV18,TRBJ2-5,NA,TRBD2,CASSPIAGGVQETQYF,TGTGCCAGCTCACCGATAGCGGGAGGGGTACAAGAGACCCAGTACTTC
TRBV7-6,TRBJ2-2,NA,NA,CASSLAGLNTGELFF,TGTGCCAGCAGCTTAGCAGGACTAAACACCGGGGAGCTGTTTTTT
TRBV9,TRBJ2-7,NA,TRBD2,CASSGPGSGRAHEQYF,TGTGCCAGCAGCGGACCCGGAAGCGGGAGGGCCCACGAGCAGTACTTC
TRBV29-1,TRBJ2-5,NA,NA,CSVGRVVQETQYF,TGCAGCGTTGGCCGGGTAGTCCAAGAGACCCAGTACTTC
TRBV12-5,TRBJ2-7,NA,TRBD2,CASGLEGGRTYEQYF,TGTGCTAGTGGTTTGGAGGGCGGGAGGACTTACGAGCAGTACTTC
TRBV6-1,TRBJ1-5,NA,NA,CASRQVGNQPQHF,TGTGCCAGCCGGCAGGTCGGCAATCAGCCCCAGCATTTT
TRBV28,TRBJ1-2,NA,NA,CATGDRNYGYTF,TGTGCCACCGGAGACAGAAACTATGGCTACACCTTC
TRBV7-6,TRBJ2-7,few,TRBD1,CASSFGTDPSSYEQYF,TGTGCCAGCAGCTTCGGGACAGACCCTAGCTCCTACGAGCAGTACTTC
TRBV28,TRBJ2-3,once,NA,CASSFSQGRKTQYF,TGTGCCAGCAGTTTCAGCCAGGGCCGGAAAACGCAGTATTTT
TRBV5-1,TRBJ2-1,NA,NA,CASSTTSTSEQFF,TGCGCCAGCAGCACTACCTCGACGAGTGAGCAGTTCTTC
TRBV11-2,TRBJ2-7,NA,TRBD2,CASSLSGGIYEQYF,TGTGCCAGCAGCTTAAGCGGGGGGATCTACGAGCAGTACTTC
TRBV5-1,TRBJ2-1,NA,TRBD2,CASNRKAGASSYNEQFF,TGCGCCAGCAACCGCAAAGCGGGGGCCAGCTCCTACAATGAGCAGTTCTTC
TRBV6-1,TRBJ1-1,NA,NA,CASSETRGRNTEAFF,TGTGCCAGCAGTGAAACCCGGGGGAGGAACACTGAAGCTTTCTTT
TRBV5-1,TRBJ2-3,NA,NA,CASSYGLSDTQYF,TGCGCCAGCAGCTACGGACTTTCAGATACGCAGTATTTT